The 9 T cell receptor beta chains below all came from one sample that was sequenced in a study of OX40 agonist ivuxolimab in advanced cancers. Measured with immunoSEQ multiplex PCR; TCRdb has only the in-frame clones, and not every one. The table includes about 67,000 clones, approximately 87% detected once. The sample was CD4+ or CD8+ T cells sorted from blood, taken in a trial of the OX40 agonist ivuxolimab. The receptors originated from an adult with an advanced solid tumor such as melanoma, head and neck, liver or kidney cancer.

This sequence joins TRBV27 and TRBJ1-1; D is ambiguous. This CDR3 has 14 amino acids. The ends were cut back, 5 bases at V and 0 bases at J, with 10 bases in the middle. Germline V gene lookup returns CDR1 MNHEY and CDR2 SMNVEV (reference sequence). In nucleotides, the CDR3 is TGTGCCAGCAGTAAGGACCTCCTGAACACTGAAGCTTTCTTT. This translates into CASSKDLLNTEAFF.

CDR3 residues: CASSMAGEVYGYTF. The CDR3 bases are TGTGCCAGTAGTATGGCAGGGGAAGTCTATGGCTACACCTTC. This rearrangement joins TRBV19 to TRBJ1-2, with D possibly matching TRBD1 (6 bases). The V end was cut by 3 bases, the J end by 4 bases, with 12 bases between. Germline V gives CDR1 LNHDA, CDR2 SQIVND (reference sequence). The CDR3 consists of 14 residues.

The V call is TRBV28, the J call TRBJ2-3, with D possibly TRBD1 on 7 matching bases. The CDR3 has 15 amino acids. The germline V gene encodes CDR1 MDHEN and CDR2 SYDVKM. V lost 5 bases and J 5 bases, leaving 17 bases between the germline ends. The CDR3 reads CASSGAHRGGDTQYF. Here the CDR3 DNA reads TGTGCCAGCAGTGGGGCTCACAGGGGAGGAGATACGCAGTATTTT.

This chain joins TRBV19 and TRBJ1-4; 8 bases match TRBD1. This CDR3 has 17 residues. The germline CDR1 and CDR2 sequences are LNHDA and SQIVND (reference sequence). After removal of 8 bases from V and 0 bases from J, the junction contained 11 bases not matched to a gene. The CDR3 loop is CASGGTGYLATNEKLFF. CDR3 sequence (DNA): TGTGCCAGTGGGGGGACAGGATACCTTGCAACTAATGAAAAACTGTTTTTT.

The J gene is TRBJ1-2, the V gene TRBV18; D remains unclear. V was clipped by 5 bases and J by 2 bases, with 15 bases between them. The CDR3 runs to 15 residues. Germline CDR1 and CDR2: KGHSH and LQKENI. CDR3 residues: CASSENGIVNYGYTF. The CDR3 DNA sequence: TGTGCCAGCTCAGAGAACGGGATTGTGAACTATGGCTACACCTTC. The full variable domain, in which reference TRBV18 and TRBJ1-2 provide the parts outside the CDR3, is NAGVMQNPRHLVRRRGQEARLRCSPMKGHSHVYWYRQLPEEGLKFMVYLQKENIIDESGMPKERFSAEFPKEGPSILRIQQVVRGDSAAYFCASSENGIVNYGYTFGSGTRLTVV.

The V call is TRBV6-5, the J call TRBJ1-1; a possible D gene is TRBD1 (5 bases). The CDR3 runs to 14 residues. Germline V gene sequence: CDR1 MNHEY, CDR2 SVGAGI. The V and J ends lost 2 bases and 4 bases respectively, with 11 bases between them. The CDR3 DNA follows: TGTGCCAGCAGTTACAGGGGCAGCGGCACTGAAGCTTTCTTT. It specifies CASSYRGSGTEAFF.

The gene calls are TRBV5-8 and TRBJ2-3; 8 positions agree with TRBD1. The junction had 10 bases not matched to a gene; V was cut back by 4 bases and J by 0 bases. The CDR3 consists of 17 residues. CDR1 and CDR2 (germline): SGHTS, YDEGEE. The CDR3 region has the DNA TGTGCCAGCAGCGACAGTCAGGGGGCGATTAGCACAGATACGCAGTATTTT. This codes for CASSDSQGAISTDTQYF.

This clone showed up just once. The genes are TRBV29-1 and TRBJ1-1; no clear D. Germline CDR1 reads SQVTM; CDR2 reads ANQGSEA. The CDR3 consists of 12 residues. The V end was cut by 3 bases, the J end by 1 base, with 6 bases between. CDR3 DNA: TGCAGCGTTGATCCGGGGAACACTGAAGCTTTCTTT. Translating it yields CSVDPGNTEAFF. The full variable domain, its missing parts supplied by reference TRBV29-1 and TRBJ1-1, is SAVISQKPSRDICQRGTSLTIQCQVDSQVTMMFWYRQQPGQSLTLIATANQGSEATYESGFVIDKFPISRPNLTFSTLTVSNMSPEDSSIYLCSVDPGNTEAFFGQGTRLTVV.

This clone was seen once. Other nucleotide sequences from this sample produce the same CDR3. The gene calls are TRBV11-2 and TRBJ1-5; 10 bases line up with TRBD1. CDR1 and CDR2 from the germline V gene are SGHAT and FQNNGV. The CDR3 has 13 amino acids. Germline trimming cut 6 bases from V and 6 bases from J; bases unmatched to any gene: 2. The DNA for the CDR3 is TGTGCCAGCAGTCGGGACAGGGGTCAGCCCCAGCATTTT. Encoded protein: CASSRDRGQPQHF.